Listed here are 28 T cell receptor beta chains from one sample, sequenced in a study of T cell responses to AZD1222 COVID-19 vaccine. Here immunoSEQ multiplex PCR was the method, and the copy in TCRdb shows in-frame clones only, minus some. The repertoire holds 150,000 or so clones, over 80% seen once, with about 4% in the top ten. The specimen was peripheral blood, collected 28 days after the second AZD1222 dose. The receptors were gathered from an adult who received the AZD1222 COVID-19 vaccine.

In its sample, this clone was seen a few times. The J gene is TRBJ2-7, the V gene TRBV6-5; no reliable D call. Trimming left V 5 bases short and J 3 bases short, with 17 bases between. Germline-derived CDR1 and CDR2 are MNHEY and SVGAGI. This CDR3 has 15 amino acids. This CDR3 reads CASSPSGPLYYEQYF. For the CDR3, the DNA is TGTGCCAGCAGTCCCTCCGGTCCCCTCTACTACGAGCAGTACTTC.

The chain has TRBV10-3 and TRBJ1-1, with 8 nucleotides matching TRBD1. The CDR3 contains 15 residues. Germline V lookup: CDR1 ENHRY, CDR2 SYGVKD. V shed 4 bases and J 0 bases; nucleotides not matched to a gene: 4. The CDR3 region is CAISATGALNTEAFF. The CDR3 DNA sequence: TGTGCCATCAGTGCGACAGGGGCTTTGAACACTGAAGCTTTCTTT.

The chain is built from TRBV10-3 and TRBJ2-2; TRBD2 matches at 14 bases. The CDR3 spans 17 residues. The V gene end was trimmed by 3 bases and the J gene end by 4 bases; junction bases not matched to a gene: 4. In germline, CDR1 is ENHRY, CDR2 SYGVKD. The CDR3 region is CAISEGTSGSGTGELFF. In DNA form, the CDR3 reads TGTGCCATCAGTGAAGGGACTAGCGGGAGTGGCACCGGGGAGCTGTTTTTT.

A remark on this clone: The junction does not match germline at one end; this may be a read error. The chain carries TRBV20-1 and TRBJ2-7, with D unresolved. Germline values: CDR1 DFQATT, CDR2 SNEGSKA (reference sequence). The CDR3 has 9 residues. The CDR3 DNA reads as TGCAGTGCTGGAGAGGAGCAGTACTTC. Protein: CSAGEEQYF.

The gene calls are TRBV12-5 and TRBJ1-2; D is possibly TRBD1 (5 bases). The CDR3 extends over 16 amino acids. With 3 bases removed from V and 5 bases from J, the gap between germline ends came to 19 bases. The germline V gene has CDR1 LGHNT and CDR2 FRNRAP. This CDR3 reads CASGFSLQTDRYGYTF. DNA for the CDR3: TGTGCTAGTGGTTTCTCCCTCCAGACAGACCGTTATGGCTACACCTTC.

The rearrangement links TRBV5-8 to TRBJ2-2; either TRBD1 or TRBD2 may supply D (5 bases each). The CDR3 spans 12 residues. CDR1 is SGHTS, CDR2 YDEGEE, per germline. The V end lost 6 bases, the J end lost 6 bases, and 9 bases lay between the germline ends. The DNA of the CDR3 is TGTGCCAGCAACTGGGGGTCCGGGGAGCTGTTTTTT. It codes for CASNWGSGELFF. The full variable domain, completed using reference TRBV5-8 and TRBJ2-2, is EAGVTQSPTHLIKTRGQQATLRCSPISGHTSVYWYQQALGLGLQFLLWYDEGEERNRGNFPPRFSGRQFPNYSSELNVNALELEDSALYLCASNWGSGELFFGEGSRLTVL.

This clone was counted a few times. This chain joins TRBV9 and TRBJ1-2; D gene ambiguous. The length of the CDR3 is 12 residues. Trimming took off 0 bases at V and 8 bases at J, with 8 bases between the two ends. CDR1 and CDR2 from the germline V gene are SGDLS and YYNGEE. CDR3 protein: CASSVEGGGYTF. In DNA, the CDR3 is TGTGCCAGCAGCGTAGAGGGAGGGGGCTACACCTTC.

This chain links TRBV20-1 with TRBJ2-7; D may be TRBD2 (5 bases). Germline-derived CDR1 and CDR2 are DFQATT and SNEGSKA (reference sequence). Trimming took 5 bases from V and 4 from J, leaving 12 bases between them. The CDR3 runs to 12 residues. The CDR3 protein is CSAGGENYEQYF. The CDR3 coding sequence is TGCAGTGCTGGTGGGGAGAATTACGAGCAGTACTTC.

This clone was seen a few times. This chain's CDR3 is CASSVEGQGTPGELFF. As DNA, the CDR3 is TGTGCCAGCAGTGTAGAAGGACAGGGAACCCCCGGGGAGCTGTTTTTT. This chain joins TRBV6-4 and TRBJ2-2; 8 bases match TRBD1. The germline gives CDR1 MRHNA, CDR2 SNTAGT. V gave up 4 bases and J gave up 6 bases; unmatched junction bases: 10. CDR3 size: 16 residues.

This clone was detected once. The chain employs TRBV7-9 and TRBJ1-2; 8 bases are a match to TRBD1. V dropped 4 bases and J dropped 8; count of bases not matched to a gene: 15. Germline CDR1 and CDR2: SEHNR and FQNEAQ (reference sequence). The length of the CDR3 is 16 residues. CDR3 region: CASSYRRPQGVQGYTF. In nucleotides, the CDR3 is TGTGCCAGCAGCTACCGCCGCCCACAGGGGGTACAGGGCTACACCTTC.

This clone has a single count. The chain joins TRBV6-4 to TRBJ2-3, with 7 bases matching TRBD2. With V trimmed by 3 bases and J by 7 bases, 7 bases remained unmatched. CDR3 length: 14 amino acids. CDR1 and CDR2 from the germline V gene are MRHNA and SNTAGT. The CDR3: CASSEAGVTNTQYF. In nucleotides, the CDR3 is TGTGCCAGCAGTGAGGCGGGAGTAACAAATACGCAGTATTTT.

V and J are TRBV2 and TRBJ1-5; 7 nucleotides line up with TRBD1. Germline trimming cut 5 bases from V and 7 bases from J; bases unmatched to any gene: 2. The length of the CDR3 is 12 residues. CDR1 is SNHLY, CDR2 FYNNEI, per germline. This CDR3 is CASSTRGQPQHF. DNA of the CDR3: TGTGCCAGCAGTACCAGGGGGCAGCCCCAGCATTTT.

The chain employs TRBV6-1 and TRBJ2-3; no clear D gene. The V gene's germline CDR1 is MNHNS and CDR2 SASEGT. The CDR3 is 14 amino acids. V lost 2 bases and J 7 bases, leaving 13 bases between the germline ends. The CDR3 DNA follows: TGTGCCAGCAGTGAACGGGCTTCGGTAAATACGCAGTATTTT. This codes for CASSERASVNTQYF.

The V call is TRBV9, the J call TRBJ1-3, with D perhaps TRBD1 (6 bases). This CDR3 comprises 12 residues. Germline V lookup: CDR1 SGDLS, CDR2 YYNGEE. Trimming took off 8 bases at V and 2 bases at J, with 8 bases between the two ends. The CDR3 region is CASQGTGNTIYF. The CDR3 DNA reads TGTGCCAGTCAGGGGACTGGAAACACCATATATTTT.

The chain has TRBV6-5 and TRBJ1-5, with TRBD1 as a possible D gene (6 bases). CDR1 MNHEY and CDR2 SVGAGI come from the germline V gene. V lost 5 bases, J lost 4 bases, and 15 bases lay in between. The CDR3 loop spans 15 amino acids. This CDR3 reads CASSKAQGSNQPQHF. The CDR3 nucleotides are TGTGCCAGCAGTAAGGCTCAGGGGTCGAATCAGCCCCAGCATTTT.

V and J are TRBV9 and TRBJ2-5, with 8 bases fitting TRBD2. The CDR3 spans 17 residues. From germline, CDR1 is SGDLS and CDR2 YYNGEE. The V and J ends lost 0 bases and 5 bases, in that order; junction bases with no gene match: 12. The CDR3 loop reads CASSVDPGLDLAETQYF. The CDR3 DNA reads TGTGCCAGCAGCGTAGATCCGGGACTAGACCTCGCTGAGACCCAGTACTTC.

The chain joins TRBV4-2 to TRBJ2-3; 8 nucleotides line up with TRBD2. This CDR3 is 19 amino acids long. V lost 4 bases to trimming and J lost 4 bases; unmatched junction nucleotides: 19. The germline CDR1 and CDR2 sequences are LGHNA and YNFKEQ. CDR3: CASSPILPKPGGEADTQYF. DNA for the CDR3: TGTGCCAGCAGCCCCATCCTTCCTAAGCCGGGGGGGGAGGCAGATACGCAGTATTTT.

The J gene is TRBJ1-1, the V gene TRBV19, with TRBD1 matching 7 bases. Per germline, CDR1 LNHDA and CDR2 SQIVND (reference sequence). The CDR3 consists of 12 residues. Trimming removed 3 bases from V and 8 bases from J; junction bases left unmatched: 3. The CDR3 bases are TGTGCCAGTAGTATTGTGGACAGGGAAGCTTTCTTT. Translating gives CASSIVDREAFF.

CDR3 sequence (DNA): TGTGCCAACTTAAACCCGCGGGGGGGATATAATGAGCAGTTCTTC. Protein: CANLNPRGGYNEQFF. The chain links TRBV2 to TRBJ2-1, with 9 positions matching TRBD2. Germline CDR1 reads SNHLY; CDR2 reads FYNNEI. V shed 10 bases and J 7 bases; nucleotides not matched to a gene: 14. This CDR3 spans 15 amino acids.

The CDR3 here is CASSVGPGGNTEAFF. CDR3 sequence (DNA): TGTGCCAGCAGCGTAGGGCCAGGGGGGAACACTGAAGCTTTCTTT. The V gene is TRBV9, the J gene TRBJ1-1, with 7 bases that match TRBD1. The germline V gene has CDR1 SGDLS and CDR2 YYNGEE. The J segment lost 1 base and the V segment lost 0 bases, leaving 3 bases of the junction unmatched. This CDR3 comprises 15 residues.

J is TRBJ1-1 and V is TRBV6-5, with D perhaps matching TRBD1 (5 bases). Trimming took 5 bases from V and 6 from J, leaving 16 bases between them. CDR1 and CDR2 from the germline V gene are MNHEY and SVGAGI. The CDR3 spans 14 residues. CDR3 region: CASSPHRGRAEAFF. CDR3 bases: TGTGCCAGCAGTCCCCATCGGGGGAGGGCTGAAGCTTTCTTT.

CDR3 residues: CASRQGSQETQYF. The CDR3 DNA reads as TGCGCCAGCAGACAGGGGTCCCAAGAGACCCAGTACTTC. The rearrangement links TRBV5-1 to TRBJ2-5, with 7 nucleotides matching TRBD1. Germline V gene lookup returns CDR1 SGHRS and CDR2 YFSETQ. The trim removed 5 bases at V and 1 base at J, leaving 2 bases unmatched. The CDR3 covers 13 residues. The variable domain in full, with the rest retrieved from reference TRBV5-1 and TRBJ2-5, is KAGVTQTPRYLIKTRGQQVTLSCSPISGHRSVSWYQQTPGQGLQFLFEYFSETQRNKGNFPGRFSGRQFSNSRSEMNVSTLELGDSALYLCASRQGSQETQYFGPGTRLLVL.

This rearrangement joins TRBV19 to TRBJ2-7, with D tentatively TRBD2 (5 bases). CDR1 is LNHDA and CDR2 is SQIVND in the germline V gene (reference sequence). V was pared by 5 bases and J by 0 bases, with 11 bases between. The CDR3 has 14 residues. The CDR3 DNA follows: TGTGCCAGTAGTCCCCGAGGGTTCTCCTACGAGCAGTACTTC. Translation gives CASSPRGFSYEQYF.

The chain uses TRBV27 and TRBJ2-7; TRBD1 is a possible D gene (6 bases). The germline V gene encodes CDR1 MNHEY and CDR2 SMNVEV (reference sequence). CDR3 size: 15 residues. The V and J ends lost 8 bases and 5 bases respectively, with 22 bases between them. The CDR3 here is CASSPLIRDNHEQYF. The CDR3 nucleotides read TGTGCCAGCTCTCCCCTCATCCGGGACAACCACGAGCAGTACTTC.

The CDR3 region has the DNA TGCAGCGTGAATTCGGAACGGAACACTGAAGCTTTCTTT. This sequence encodes CSVNSERNTEAFF. The chain employs TRBV29-1 and TRBJ1-1; D uncertain. Germline CDR1 and CDR2: SQVTM and ANQGSEA. This CDR3 contains 13 residues. V was pared by 6 bases and J by 1 base, with 12 bases between.

The V and J genes are TRBV18 and TRBJ2-5; 11 nucleotides align to TRBD2. This CDR3 is built from 18 residues. Per the germline V gene, CDR1 is KGHSH and CDR2 is LQKENI. Losses at the gene ends were 1 base for V and 5 bases for J; bases not matched to a gene: 12. This CDR3 is CASSPLPLSGGARETQYF. The CDR3 nucleotides are TGTGCCAGCTCACCACTTCCCCTTAGCGGGGGGGCCAGGGAGACCCAGTACTTC. The entire variable domain, with the rest obtained from reference TRBV18 and TRBJ2-5, is as follows: NAGVMQNPRHLVRRRGQEARLRCSPMKGHSHVYWYRQLPEEGLKFMVYLQKENIIDESGMPKERFSAEFPKEGPSILRIQQVVRGDSAAYFCASSPLPLSGGARETQYFGPGTRLLVL.

This chain uses TRBV30 with TRBJ1-2; D is perhaps TRBD1 (5 bases). CDR3 length: 15 residues. V was trimmed by 7 bases and J by 4 bases, leaving 22 bases between them. Germline V gene sequence: CDR1 GTSNPN, CDR2 SVGIG (reference sequence). The CDR3 protein is CASYKLRQFFYGYTF. In DNA form, the CDR3 reads TGTGCCTCCTATAAACTCCGACAGTTCTTCTATGGCTACACCTTC.

The V and J genes are TRBV11-2 and TRBJ2-2, with TRBD2 identical over 13 bases. Per the germline V gene, CDR1 is SGHAT and CDR2 is FQNNGV. Trimming removed 5 bases from V and 5 bases from J; junction bases left unmatched: 11. This CDR3 contains 18 residues. CDR3 DNA sequence: TGTGCCAGCAGCCCCACAGTCACTAGCGGGGGGGTGACCGGGGAGCTGTTTTTT. Encoded protein: CASSPTVTSGGVTGELFF.